The clone carrying this T cell receptor (beta chain) occurred many times. Its antigen is unidentified. This sample was included in a study of neurological immune-mediated disorders. 5'RACE with 10-nucleotide random UMIs produced the cDNA. Over 160 million TCR-beta sequences, together covering 15-18 subjects, were produced by every individual sequencing run that was carried out. In TCRdb, the 5' RACE reads were re-called with MiXCR into one record per CDR3 protein. The repertoire holds tens of thousands of distinct CDR3 sequences, under 4.5% seen once, with approximately 3% in the top ten. Study results and limitations: No sharing of CDR3 amino acid sequences was observed among expanded clones across subjects, suggesting private repertoires in all groups.

The unsorted libraries were prepared from 2 million PBMCs (stored at -80 C). CDR1 is DFQATT, CDR2 SNEGSKA, per germline (reference sequence). The CDR3 length is 14 residues. Trimming cost V 6 bases and J 3 bases, with 17 bases left between them. Sequenced sample: PBMCs. This chain joins TRBV20-1 and TRBJ2-5; D perhaps matches TRBD2 (6 bases). The receptor was isolated from a woman aged 45-60 years with multiple sclerosis. The CDR3 spells CSASREWGEETQYF. CDR3 coding DNA: TGCAGTGCCAGCAGGGAGTGGGGGGAAGAGACCCAGTACTTC.